What follows is one TCR beta chain and its context. Though probably carrying unrecorded immune exposures, donors were nominally healthy at sampling. The V gene lost 1 base and the J gene lost 3 bases, with 19 bases spanning the gap. Germline CDR1 and CDR2: SGHTA and FQGNSA. This CDR3 region has 17 residues. This sample was taken from a study of cytomegalovirus exposure and HLA in healthy donors. PCR used 60 Vbeta primers and 13 Jbeta primers. As processed by the authors: Roughly 10 million shared chains were among the roughly 78 million unique TCR beta chains that a later analysis counted. The assay was immunoSEQ multiplex PCR, and TCRdb's table has in-frame clones only and misses some. V, J and clone size are taken as reported in that table, and D and trimming were inferred from the DNA itself. Its clone listing holds 100,000 to 150,000 clones.

Sequenced input: PBMCs. The receptor was isolated from a man aged 18 to 30 in good health and CMV-seronegative. The V call is TRBV7-2, the J call TRBJ2-7, with a possible D match to TRBD1 (7 bases). The CDR3 region has the DNA TGTGCCAGCAGCTTAGTGCGGGGTTTGGCAGGGGGCTACGAGCAGTACTTC. Translation: CASSLVRGLAGGYEQYF. The variable domain in full, with the rest retrieved from reference TRBV7-2 and TRBJ2-7, is GAGVSQSPSNKVTEKGKDVELRCDPISGHTALYWYRQSLGQGLEFLIYFQGNSAPDKSGLPSDRFSAERTGGSVSTLTIQRTQQEDSAVYLCASSLVRGLAGGYEQYFGPGTRLTVT.